The present entry profiles one T cell receptor (beta chain) with its context. Its cognate antigen is unknown. Germline CDR1 and CDR2: SGHVS and FQNEAQ. Deletions cut 9 bases from V and 0 bases from J, with 13 bases between. This CDR3 spans 14 amino acids. At deep level, the assay was performed. The method was immunoSEQ multiplex PCR; TCRdb's version includes in-frame clones alone and lacks a portion of them. This table holds approximately 710,000 clones, roughly 88% found once. To make CD8 memory, CD45RO+ cells were put together with CCR7-negative CD45RA+ TemRA cells. This sample was taken from a study of shared clonotypes between healthy human individuals. Regarding the study as a whole: Naive CD4 clonotypes overlapped across a handful of donors at approximately 5.5%.

This TCR was recovered from a man aged 18 to 30 in good health. Some clones in this sample may be carry-over from other donors' samples. The J gene is TRBJ2-3, the V gene TRBV7-8; TRBD1 might be the D (6 bases). The sequenced material came from memory CD8+ T cells from PBMCs. Specified subset: CD45RO+ cells pooled with CCR7-negative TemRA cells. CDR3 nucleotide sequence: TGTGCCAGTAGGGGGACGCTGAGCACAGATACGCAGTATTTT. Translation gives CASRGTLSTDTQYF.